A selection of T cell receptor beta chains follows, all from one sample in a study of blood T cells in healthy people across ages. Via MiXCR, TCRdb re-called the 5' RACE reads, giving one row per CDR3 protein. Of a few hundred thousand distinct CDR3 sequences listed, 27% are singletons. The sample taken for sequencing was blood. These TCRs come from a woman in her 70s in good health. The CDR3 runs from the conserved cysteine through the conserved F or W. A D gene is named only where the DNA matches it firmly. Rows give clone size only sometimes, using once, few, many, or a class for an expanded clone.

D: TRBD1; length: 15; V: TRBV20-1; size: .; CDR3: CSAWPGQGFADTQYF
D: .; length: 17; V: TRBV20-1; size: few; CDR3: CSARDRHRVDIDSPLHF
D: .; length: 17; V: TRBV4-3; size: few; CDR3: CASSQDTLQRGNTEAFF
D: TRBD2; length: 13; V: TRBV20-1; size: .; CDR3: CSARFGGEHEQYF
D: TRBD1; length: 13; V: TRBV29-1; size: .; CDR3: CSVARQGQETQYF
D: .; length: 15; V: TRBV7-2; size: many; CDR3: CASRGGGFNVETQYF
D: .; length: 11; V: TRBV20-1; size: .; CDR3: CNAKGFETQYF
D: .; length: 11; V: TRBV6-1; size: .; CDR3: CASSRTDEAFF
D: .; length: 15; V: TRBV7-2; size: .; CDR3: CASSLDFAVNQPQHF
D: .; length: 15; V: TRBV12-3/TRBV12-4; size: few; CDR3: CASSLASLQGQAQYF
D: .; length: 13; V: TRBV25-1; size: .; CDR3: CASRPASSYEQYF
D: TRBD2; length: 14; V: TRBV9; size: .; CDR3: CASSVVGLDNEQFF
D: .; length: 14; V: TRBV7-2; size: few; CDR3: CASSPGGSYYGYTF
D: .; length: 12; V: TRBV20-1; size: .; CDR3: CSARTDNYGYTF
D: .; length: 17; V: TRBV6-2/TRBV6-3; size: few; CDR3: CASSRHRQHSGANVLTF